One and the same sample provided the 21 T cell receptor beta chains below, sequenced in a study of control samples from healthy donors and cancer patients. Clones were sequenced by immunoSEQ multiplex PCR, and TCRdb holds only the in-frame ones, with some missing. The repertoire holds 60,000 to 70,000 clones, about 80% seen once, with 2.5% to 3% in the top ten. Material for sequencing was PBMCs. These receptors were taken from a woman in her forties or fifties with lung cancer.

The chain joins TRBV6-6 to TRBJ2-3, with a possible D match to TRBD1 (6 bases). Trimming pared 6 bases from V and 15 bases from J, leaving 16 bases between. The CDR3 has 11 amino acids. CDR1 is MNHNY and CDR2 is SVGAGI in the germline V gene (reference sequence). The CDR3 nucleotides are TGTGCCAGCAGGGAGACAGGCGGCAAATATTTT. Protein: CASRETGGKYF.

V gene TRBV5-1 combines with J gene TRBJ1-2; possible D gene TRBD1, 5 bases. CDR1 is SGHRS, CDR2 YFSETQ, per germline. The CDR3 is made up of 15 amino acids. Trimming cost V 5 bases and J 8 bases, with 22 bases left between them. This CDR3 reads CASSDPPGGGSGYTF. The CDR3, as DNA: TGCGCCAGCAGTGATCCCCCTGGTGGGGGGAGCGGCTACACCTTC.

This chain uses TRBV7-9 with TRBJ1-6; perhaps TRBD1 as D (6 bases). Germline CDR1 SEHNR, CDR2 FQNEAQ (reference sequence). This CDR3 region has 13 residues. The V gene lost 3 bases and the J gene lost 13 bases, with 13 bases spanning the gap. The CDR3 sequence: CASSFQGSTPLHF. As DNA, the CDR3 is TGTGCCAGCAGCTTTCAGGGGTCAACGCCCCTCCACTTT.

J is TRBJ2-1 and V is TRBV5-6; perhaps TRBD2 as D (5 bases). Germline V gene lookup returns CDR1 SGHDT and CDR2 YYEEEE. The CDR3 contains 16 residues. V lost 3 bases to trimming and J lost 0 bases, with 13 bases between them. In DNA form, the CDR3 reads TGTGCCAGCAGCTGGAATGTGGGAGCCTCCTACAATGAGCAGTTCTTC. This encodes CASSWNVGASYNEQFF.

V and J are TRBV19 and TRBJ2-7; 7 bases match TRBD1. The CDR3 contains 13 residues. V gave up 3 bases and J gave up 6 bases; unmatched junction bases: 5. Germline V lookup: CDR1 LNHDA, CDR2 SQIVND (reference sequence). The CDR3 loop is CASSIAQGSEQYF. The CDR3 DNA reads TGTGCCAGTAGTATCGCACAGGGGAGCGAGCAGTACTTC.

The rearrangement uses TRBV9 and TRBJ2-1; D remains ambiguous. In germline, CDR1 is SGDLS, CDR2 YYNGEE. V lost 0 bases and J lost 9, with 7 bases in between. The CDR3 contains 12 residues. The chain's CDR3 is CASSVGGAEQFF. DNA for the CDR3: TGTGCCAGCAGCGTAGGAGGTGCTGAGCAGTTCTTC.

This clone has just a few counts. The rearrangement links TRBV5-1 to TRBJ1-1; no firm D call. Germline loops: CDR1 SGHRS, CDR2 YFSETQ. The CDR3 is made up of 15 amino acids. V shed 0 bases and J shed 0 bases, with 9 bases lying between them. CDR3 protein: CASSLDGVMNTEAFF. The CDR3 coding sequence is TGCGCCAGCAGCTTGGATGGGGTAATGAACACTGAAGCTTTCTTT.

J is TRBJ1-2 and V is TRBV4-2; 7 bases match TRBD1. Per germline, CDR1 LGHNA and CDR2 YNFKEQ. The V and J ends lost 3 bases and 4 bases, in that order; junction bases with no gene match: 8. The CDR3 covers 15 residues. This chain's CDR3 is CASSQSGQQAYGYTF. The CDR3 DNA is TGTGCCAGCAGCCAGTCGGGACAGCAAGCCTATGGCTACACCTTC.

The rearrangement joins TRBV3-1 (or the pseudogene TRBV3-2) to TRBJ1-6; 8 nucleotides align to TRBD1. Germline V gene sequence: CDR1 LGHDT, CDR2 YNNKEL (reference sequence). This CDR3 region has 17 residues. Trimming took 1 base from V and 0 from J; bases not matched to a gene: 2. The CDR3 DNA follows: TGTGCCAGCAGCCAAGGGACAGGGAGCTCCTATAATTCACCCCTCCACTTT. Translated, it gives CASSQGTGSSYNSPLHF.

The chain links TRBV27 to TRBJ2-1, with D possibly TRBD1 on 5 matching bases. The CDR3 is made up of 14 amino acids. Trimming stripped 3 bases from V and 8 bases from J, with 14 bases between. Germline CDR1 MNHEY, CDR2 SMNVEV (reference sequence). The CDR3 sequence: CASSFGQGGDEQFF. The CDR3 nucleotides are TGTGCCAGCAGTTTCGGGCAGGGTGGGGATGAGCAGTTCTTC.

This chain uses TRBV7-8 with TRBJ2-3, with D possibly being TRBD2 (6 bases). V shed 1 base and J shed 4 bases, with 9 bases lying between them. Germline-derived CDR1 and CDR2 are SGHVS and FQNEAQ. The CDR3 runs to 14 residues. Here the CDR3 reads CASSLGRAADTQYF. The CDR3 bases are TGTGCCAGCAGCTTAGGGAGGGCGGCAGATACGCAGTATTTT.

The J gene is TRBJ1-1, the V gene TRBV18; D ambiguous. Germline V CDR1 and CDR2: KGHSH, LQKENI. This CDR3 contains 13 residues. V was trimmed by 4 bases and J by 4 bases, leaving 10 bases between them. The CDR3 spells CASSLLGSTEAFF. The DNA for the CDR3 is TGTGCCAGCTCACTGTTGGGCAGCACTGAAGCTTTCTTT.

The chain couples TRBV7-2 to TRBJ1-2, with D unclear. Germline V gene sequence: CDR1 SGHTA, CDR2 FQGNSA. V lost 5 bases, J lost 8 bases, and 12 bases lay in between. This CDR3 comprises 12 residues. The CDR3 nucleotides are TGTGCCAGCAGCCTAACCGGACGAGGCTACACCTTC. Its protein is CASSLTGRGYTF.

V is TRBV7-2 and J is TRBJ2-5; D is unresolved. Germline V lookup: CDR1 SGHTA, CDR2 FQGNSA. Trimming removed 4 bases at V and 1 base at J, with 1 base between. The CDR3 is 11 residues long. The CDR3 DNA reads TGTGCCAGCAGCTCCCAAGAGACCCAGTACTTC. Protein product: CASSSQETQYF.

The chain has TRBV5-1 and TRBJ1-2; 9 bases map to TRBD1. Germline V lookup: CDR1 SGHRS, CDR2 YFSETQ. The V gene end was trimmed by 4 bases and the J gene end by 4 bases; junction bases not matched to a gene: 8. The CDR3 covers 15 residues. CDR3: CASSPDQTGGYGYTF. DNA for the CDR3: TGCGCCAGCAGCCCGGATCAGACAGGGGGCTATGGCTACACCTTC. The full variable domain, completed using reference TRBV5-1 and TRBJ1-2, is KAGVTQTPRYLIKTRGQQVTLSCSPISGHRSVSWYQQTPGQGLQFLFEYFSETQRNKGNFPGRFSGRQFSNSRSEMNVSTLELGDSALYLCASSPDQTGGYGYTFGSGTRLTVV.

This rearrangement joins TRBV7-2 to TRBJ2-7, with TRBD2 identical over 7 bases. The V segment lost 1 base and the J segment 4 bases; nucleotides outside the gene matches: 4. CDR1 is SGHTA and CDR2 is FQGNSA in the germline V gene. This CDR3 comprises 14 residues. CDR3 nucleotides: TGTGCCAGCAGCTTAGAGCAGGGACTATACGAGCAGTACTTC. It yields the protein CASSLEQGLYEQYF.

The rearrangement joins TRBV13 to TRBJ2-2, with 8 bases lining up with TRBD1. There are 17 residues in the CDR3. Per the germline V gene, CDR1 is PRHDT and CDR2 is FYEKMQ (reference sequence). The V gene end was trimmed by 0 bases and the J gene end by 4 bases; junction bases not matched to a gene: 7. The DNA of the CDR3 is TGTGCCAGCAGCTTAGGGCCAGGGGGCAGTATCACCGGGGAGCTGTTTTTT. This gives the protein CASSLGPGGSITGELFF.

The chain employs TRBV7-2 and TRBJ1-1; D unclear. The CDR3 totals 17 residues. Germline V lookup: CDR1 SGHTA, CDR2 FQGNSA. Trimming stripped 1 base from V and 1 base from J, with 16 bases between. The CDR3 bases are TGTGCCAGCAGCTTAGTGGGAATCATACAGAGGAACACTGAAGCTTTCTTT. This codes for CASSLVGIIQRNTEAFF.

The chain couples TRBV24-1 to TRBJ2-1; D ambiguous. The CDR3 totals 14 residues. Germline CDR1 is KGHDR and CDR2 is SFDVKD. V was trimmed by 5 bases and J by 0 bases, leaving 7 bases between them. As DNA, the CDR3 is TGTGCCACCAGTGGAAAATACTCCTACAATGAGCAGTTCTTC. Amino acid sequence: CATSGKYSYNEQFF.

V usage is TRBV9 and J usage is TRBJ2-7; 7 bases match TRBD2. The V segment lost 2 bases and the J segment 8 bases; nucleotides outside the gene matches: 10. The V gene's germline CDR1 is SGDLS and CDR2 YYNGEE. The CDR3 has 14 residues. The chain's CDR3 is CASSVDSSGVKQYF. Here the CDR3 DNA reads TGTGCCAGCAGCGTCGACTCTAGCGGCGTCAAGCAGTACTTC.

V and J are TRBV10-3 and TRBJ1-2; weak D call: TRBD1 (5 bases). V shed 2 bases and J shed 0 bases, with 16 bases lying between them. This CDR3 has 17 residues. Germline assignment: CDR1 ENHRY and CDR2 SYGVKD. CDR3 region: CAISERGISWTNYGYTF. The CDR3 DNA sequence: TGTGCCATCAGTGAGCGGGGGATATCCTGGACTAACTATGGCTACACCTTC.